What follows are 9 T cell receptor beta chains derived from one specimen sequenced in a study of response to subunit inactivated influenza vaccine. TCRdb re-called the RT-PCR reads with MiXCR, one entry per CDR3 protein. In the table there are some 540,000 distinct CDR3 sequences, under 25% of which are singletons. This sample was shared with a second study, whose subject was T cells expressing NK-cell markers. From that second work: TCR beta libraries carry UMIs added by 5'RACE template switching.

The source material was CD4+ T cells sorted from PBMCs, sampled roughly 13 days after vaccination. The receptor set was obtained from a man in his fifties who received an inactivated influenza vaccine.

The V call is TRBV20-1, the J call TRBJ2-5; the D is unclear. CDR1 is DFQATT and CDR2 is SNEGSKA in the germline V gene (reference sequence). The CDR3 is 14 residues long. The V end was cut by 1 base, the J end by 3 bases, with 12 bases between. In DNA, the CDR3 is TGCAGTGCTAGAGGCTTAGGTGACAAAGAGACCCAGTACTTC. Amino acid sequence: CSARGLGDKETQYF.

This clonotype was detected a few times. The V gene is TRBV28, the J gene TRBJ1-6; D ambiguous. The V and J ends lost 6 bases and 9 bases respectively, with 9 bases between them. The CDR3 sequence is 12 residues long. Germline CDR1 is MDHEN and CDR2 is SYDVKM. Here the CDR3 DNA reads TGTGCCAGCAGCCCTCCAGTTTCACCCCTCCACTTT. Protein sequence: CASSPPVSPLHF.

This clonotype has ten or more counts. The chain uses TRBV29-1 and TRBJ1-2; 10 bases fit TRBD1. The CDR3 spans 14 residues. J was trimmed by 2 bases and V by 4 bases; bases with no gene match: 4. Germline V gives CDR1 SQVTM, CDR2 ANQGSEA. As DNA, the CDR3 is TGCAGCGTTGTAGACAGGGGGCAAAACTATGGCTACACCTTC. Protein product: CSVVDRGQNYGYTF.

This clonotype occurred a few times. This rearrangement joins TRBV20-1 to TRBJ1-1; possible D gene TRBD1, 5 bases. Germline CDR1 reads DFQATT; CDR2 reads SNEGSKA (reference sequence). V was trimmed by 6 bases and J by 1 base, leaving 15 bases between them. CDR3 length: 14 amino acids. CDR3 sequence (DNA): TGCAGTGCCATCTCCCCTCAGGGGAACACTGAAGCTTTCTTT. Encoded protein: CSAISPQGNTEAFF.

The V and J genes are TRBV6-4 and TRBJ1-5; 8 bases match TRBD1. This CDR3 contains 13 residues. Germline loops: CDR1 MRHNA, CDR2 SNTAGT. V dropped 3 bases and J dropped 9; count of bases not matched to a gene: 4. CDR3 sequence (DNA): TGTGCCAGCAGTGAAACAGGGGGAGGGCCCCAGCATTTT. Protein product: CASSETGGGPQHF.

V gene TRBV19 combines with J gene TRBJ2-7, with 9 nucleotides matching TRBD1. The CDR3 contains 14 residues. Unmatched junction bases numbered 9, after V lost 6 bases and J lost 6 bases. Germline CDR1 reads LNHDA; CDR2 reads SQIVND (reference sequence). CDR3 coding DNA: TGTGCCAGTAGAGGACCGGGACAGGGTCCCGAGCAGTACTTC. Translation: CASRGPGQGPEQYF.

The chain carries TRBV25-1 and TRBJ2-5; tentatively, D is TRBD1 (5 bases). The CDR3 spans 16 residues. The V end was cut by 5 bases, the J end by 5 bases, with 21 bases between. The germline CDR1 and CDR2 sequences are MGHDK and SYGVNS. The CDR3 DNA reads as TGTGCCAGCAGTTCGGCTACGCAGGGCCTGGTTGAGACCCAGTACTTC. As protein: CASSSATQGLVETQYF. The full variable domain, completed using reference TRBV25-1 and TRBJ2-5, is EADIYQTPRYLVIGTGKKITLECSQTMGHDKMYWYQQDPGMELHLIHYSYGVNSTEKGDLSSESTVSRIRTEHFPLTLESARPSHTSQYLCASSSATQGLVETQYFGPGTRLLVL.

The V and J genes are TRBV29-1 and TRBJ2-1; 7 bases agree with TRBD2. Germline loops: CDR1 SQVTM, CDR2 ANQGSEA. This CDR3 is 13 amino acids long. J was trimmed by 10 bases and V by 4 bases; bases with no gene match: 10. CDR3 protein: CSVVGRKSWEQFF. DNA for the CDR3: TGCAGCGTTGTCGGGAGGAAATCGTGGGAGCAGTTCTTC.

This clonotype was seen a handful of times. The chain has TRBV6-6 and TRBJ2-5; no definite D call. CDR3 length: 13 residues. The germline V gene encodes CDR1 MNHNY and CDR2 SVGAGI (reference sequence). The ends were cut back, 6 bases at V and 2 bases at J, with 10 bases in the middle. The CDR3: CASRPHGQETQYF. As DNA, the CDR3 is TGTGCCAGCAGACCCCACGGACAAGAGACCCAGTACTTC.